This passage covers 10 T cell receptor beta chains from one sample sequenced in a study of cytomegalovirus exposure and HLA in healthy donors. PCR involved 60 Vbeta and 13 Jbeta primers. The protocol was immunoSEQ multiplex PCR, while the TCRdb copy is restricted to in-frame clones and leaves out a portion. Among roughly 35,000 clones listed, around 53% were seen once. The sample comprised PBMCs. These receptors all come from a woman in her 40s in good health and CMV-seropositive.

CDR3 region: CAWKGTVNEKLFF. CDR3 DNA: TGTGCCTGGAAGGGGACAGTTAATGAAAAACTGTTTTTT. The chain combines TRBV30 with TRBJ1-4, with 7 bases lining up with TRBD1. The CDR3 loop spans 13 amino acids. Germline lookup yields CDR1 GTSNPN and CDR2 SVGIG (reference sequence). J lost 4 bases, V lost 4 bases, and 3 bases had no gene match.

The rearrangement uses TRBV19 and TRBJ1-2, with 7 bases aligning to TRBD1. CDR1 and CDR2 from the germline V gene are LNHDA and SQIVND (reference sequence). With V trimmed by 5 bases and J by 5 bases, 8 bases remained unmatched. The CDR3 is 14 amino acids. The CDR3 DNA is TGTGCCAGTAGTCAATCGGGGACAGCTTATGGCTACACCTTC. This translates into CASSQSGTAYGYTF.

V and J are TRBV4-3 and TRBJ2-7; 9 positions agree with TRBD1. Germline V lookup: CDR1 LGHNA, CDR2 YSLEER. With 3 bases clipped from V and 5 bases from J, the junction kept 8 bases outside the gene matches. The CDR3 has 15 amino acids. For the CDR3, the DNA is TGCGCCAGCAGCCACGGGGACAGGGTTCGCAACGAGCAGTACTTC. It translates to CASSHGDRVRNEQYF.

V and J are TRBV29-1 and TRBJ2-7; 8 bases are a match to TRBD1. This CDR3 region has 15 residues. Germline CDR1 and CDR2: SQVTM and ANQGSEA. Trimming took 0 bases from V and 2 from J; bases not matched to a gene: 6. CDR3 sequence reads: CSVEEGLDRAYEQYF. CDR3 DNA sequence: TGCAGCGTTGAAGAGGGATTGGACAGGGCCTACGAGCAGTACTTC.

This clone was detected only a few times. The V and J genes are TRBV2 and TRBJ2-7; D possibly corresponds to TRBD2 (5 bases). The germline V gene encodes CDR1 SNHLY and CDR2 FYNNEI. The germline V and J ends were trimmed by 8 bases and 5 bases, with 16 bases remaining between them. This CDR3 contains 13 residues. CDR3 nucleotide sequence: TGTGCCAGCGAATTGGGGAGTTGGCACGAGCAGTACTTC. Amino acid sequence: CASELGSWHEQYF. Complete variable domain (other parts from reference TRBV2 and TRBJ2-7): EPEVTQTPSHQVTQMGQEVILRCVPISNHLYFYWYRQILGQKVEFLVSFYNNEISEKSEIFDDQFSVERPDGSNFTLKIRSTKLEDSAMYFCASELGSWHEQYFGPGTRLTVT.

The CDR3 sequence: CASSPGRVETQYF. Written as DNA, the CDR3 is TGTGCCAGTAGTCCCGGTCGGGTAGAGACCCAGTACTTC. The chain couples TRBV19 to TRBJ2-5, with D unresolved. Trimming cost V 5 bases and J 4 bases, with 11 bases left between them. This CDR3 contains 13 residues. CDR1 is LNHDA, CDR2 SQIVND, per germline (reference sequence).

The gene calls are TRBV2 and TRBJ1-5; 9 nucleotides align to TRBD1. With V trimmed by 6 bases and J by 4 bases, 7 bases remained unmatched. The germline CDR1 and CDR2 sequences are SNHLY and FYNNEI. The length of the CDR3 is 15 residues. CDR3 nucleotide sequence: TGTGCCAGCAGGGGGGACAGGGCTGGAAATCAGCCCCAGCATTTT. It yields the protein CASRGDRAGNQPQHF.

The chain links TRBV28 to TRBJ1-5; a possible D gene is TRBD1 (6 bases). There are 16 residues in the CDR3. The germline CDR1 and CDR2 sequences are MDHEN and SYDVKM. The V end lost 5 bases, the J end lost 2 bases, and 16 bases lay between the germline ends. CDR3 region: CASSLSSRGGNQPQHF. The CDR3 region has the DNA TGTGCCAGCAGTCTATCGTCCAGGGGTGGCAATCAGCCCCAGCATTTT.

The V gene is TRBV7-2, the J gene TRBJ2-5; D possibly corresponds to TRBD2 (6 bases). Looked up from germline, CDR1 is SGHTA and CDR2 is FQGNSA. This CDR3 region has 14 residues. Trimming removed 7 bases at V and 3 bases at J, with 15 bases between. The CDR3 loop is CASTRFSGEETQYF. The CDR3 DNA sequence: TGTGCCAGCACCCGTTTCTCGGGGGAAGAGACCCAGTACTTC.

The chain couples TRBV6-1 to TRBJ1-2; maybe TRBD1 (5 bases). CDR3 length: 14 amino acids. Germline loops: CDR1 MNHNS, CDR2 SASEGT. Trimming left V 1 base short and J 1 base short, with 7 bases between. CDR3 residues: CASSEGQFNYGYTF. The DNA of the CDR3 is TGTGCCAGCAGTGAAGGACAGTTTAACTATGGCTACACCTTC.